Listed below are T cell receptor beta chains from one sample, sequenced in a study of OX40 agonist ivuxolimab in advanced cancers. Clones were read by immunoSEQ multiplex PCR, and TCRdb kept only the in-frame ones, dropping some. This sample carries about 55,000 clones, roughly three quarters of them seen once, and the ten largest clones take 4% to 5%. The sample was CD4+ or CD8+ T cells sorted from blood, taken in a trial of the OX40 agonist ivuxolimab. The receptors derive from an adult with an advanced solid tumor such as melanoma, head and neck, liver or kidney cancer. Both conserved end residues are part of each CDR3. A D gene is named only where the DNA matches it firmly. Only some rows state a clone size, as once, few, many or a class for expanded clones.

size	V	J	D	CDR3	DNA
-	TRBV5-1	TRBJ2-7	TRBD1	CASSLGPTGGYEQYF	TGCGCCAGCAGCTTGGGACCGACAGGGGGTTACGAGCAGTACTTC
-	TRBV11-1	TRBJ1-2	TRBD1	CASSTGQGANYGYTF	TGTGCCAGCAGCACAGGACAGGGGGCTAATTATGGCTACACCTTC
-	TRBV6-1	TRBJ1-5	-	CASSLGGGNQPQHF	TGTGCCAGCAGTCTGGGAGGGGGCAATCAGCCCCAGCATTTT
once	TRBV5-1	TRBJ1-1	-	CASSQGPGNTEAFF	TGCGCCAGCAGCCAAGGACCTGGGAACACTGAAGCTTTCTTT
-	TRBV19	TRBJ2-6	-	CASSSGTGANVLTF	TGTGCCAGTAGTAGCGGGACTGGGGCCAACGTCCTGACTTTC
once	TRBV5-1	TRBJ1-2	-	CASRVRRNPESGYTF	TGCGCCAGCAGGGTCCGCCGGAATCCCGAAAGCGGCTACACCTTC
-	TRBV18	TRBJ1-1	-	CASSPPQAGNTEAFF	TGTGCCAGCTCACCACCCCAGGCAGGGAACACTGAAGCTTTCTTT
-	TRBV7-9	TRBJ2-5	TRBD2	CASSSSGGFQETQYF	TGTGCCAGCAGCTCTAGCGGGGGATTCCAAGAGACCCAGTACTTC
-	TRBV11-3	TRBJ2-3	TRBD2	CASSLDWEGRGGTQYF	TGTGCCAGCAGCTTAGATTGGGAGGGGCGGGGGGGTACGCAGTATTTT
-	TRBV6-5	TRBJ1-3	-	CASSYFQGSGNTIYF	TGTGCCAGCAGTTATTTTCAGGGCTCTGGAAACACCATATATTTT
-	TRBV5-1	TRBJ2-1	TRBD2	CASSLPSGYNEQFF	TGCGCCAGCAGCTTACCTAGCGGCTACAATGAGCAGTTCTTC
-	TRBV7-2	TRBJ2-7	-	CASSPAGYEQYF	TGTGCCAGCAGCCCAGCTGGCTACGAGCAGTACTTC
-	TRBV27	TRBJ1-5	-	CASSASYYQPQHF	TGTGCCAGCAGCGCGTCGTATTATCAGCCCCAGCATTTT
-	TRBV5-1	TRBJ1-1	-	CASSFTGDTEAFF	TGCGCCAGCAGCTTCACAGGAGACACTGAAGCTTTCTTT
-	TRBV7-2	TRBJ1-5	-	CASSRGGADPQPQHF	TGTGCCAGCAGCCGGGGTGGGGCAGATCCCCAGCCCCAGCATTTT
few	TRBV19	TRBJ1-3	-	CASSLTRRETIYF	TGTGCCAGTAGTCTCACCCGCAGGGAGACCATATATTTT
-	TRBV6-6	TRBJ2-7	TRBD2	CASSYTTGGHEQYF	TGTGCCAGCAGTTATACGACGGGGGGGCACGAGCAGTACTTC
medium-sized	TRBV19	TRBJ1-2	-	CASSIVRQGNYGYTF	TGTGCCAGTAGTATAGTGCGGCAGGGGAACTATGGCTACACCTTC
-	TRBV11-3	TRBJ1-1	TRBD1	CASSDPGGGVNTEAFF	TGTGCCAGCAGCGACCCAGGGGGTGGCGTGAACACTGAAGCTTTCTTT
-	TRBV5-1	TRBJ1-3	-	CASSPQGFSGNTIYF	TGCGCCAGCAGCCCTCAGGGGTTCTCTGGAAACACCATATATTTT
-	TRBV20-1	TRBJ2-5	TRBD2	CSVIAGGSQYF	TGCAGTGTCATAGCGGGGGGGTCCCAGTACTTC
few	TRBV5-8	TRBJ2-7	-	CASSFRGTGEEQYF	TGTGCCAGCAGCTTCCGAGGGACGGGAGAAGAGCAGTACTTC
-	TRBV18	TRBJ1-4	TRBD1	CASSAVRGPTEKLFF	TGTGCCAGCTCAGCCGTAAGGGGGCCGACTGAAAAACTGTTTTTT
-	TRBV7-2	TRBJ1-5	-	CASSLMSGPSNQPQHF	TGTGCCAGCAGCTTAATGTCCGGACCTAGCAATCAGCCCCAGCATTTT
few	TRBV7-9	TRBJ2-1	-	CASRSGTQGNEQFF	TGTGCCAGCAGATCCGGGACTCAGGGCAATGAGCAGTTCTTC
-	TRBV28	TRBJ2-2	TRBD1	CASIKQGATNTGELFF	TGTGCCAGCATCAAGCAGGGGGCGACGAACACCGGGGAGCTGTTTTTT
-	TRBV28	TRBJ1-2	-	CASSLPARGPNYGYTF	TGTGCCAGCAGTTTACCCGCAAGGGGTCCTAACTATGGCTACACCTTC
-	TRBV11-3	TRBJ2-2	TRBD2	CASRPGTSPTGELFF	TGTGCCAGCAGGCCCGGGACTAGTCCCACCGGGGAGCTGTTTTTT
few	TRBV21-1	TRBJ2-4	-	CACGDSVSQLAKNIQYF	TGTGCCTGTGGGGACAGCGTGAGCCAACTAGCCAAAAACATTCAGTACTTC
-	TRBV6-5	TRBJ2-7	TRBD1	CASRGTGDLSYEQYF	TGTGCCAGCAGGGGTACAGGGGACCTATCCTACGAGCAGTACTTC
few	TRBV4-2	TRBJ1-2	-	CASSQEYLAGYTF	TGTGCCAGCAGCCAAGAGTACCTGGCTGGCTACACCTTC
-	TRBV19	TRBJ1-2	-	CASSPRTATYGYTF	TGTGCCAGTAGTCCACGGACAGCTACCTATGGCTACACCTTC
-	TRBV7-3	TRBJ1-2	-	CASSFDAGARGYTF	TGTGCCAGCAGCTTTGACGCGGGGGCACGAGGCTACACCTTC
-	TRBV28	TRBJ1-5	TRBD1	CASNPLQGARSQPQHF	TGTGCCAGCAATCCCCTACAGGGGGCGCGAAGCCAGCCCCAGCATTTT
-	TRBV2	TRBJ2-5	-	CASRGSATQYF	TGTGCCAGCAGAGGATCCGCTACCCAGTACTTC
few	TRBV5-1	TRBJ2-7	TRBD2	CASSSIITSGSSYEQYF	TGCGCCAGCAGCTCAATTATTACTAGCGGGAGCTCCTACGAGCAGTACTTC
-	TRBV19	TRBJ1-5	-	CASSIWPNQPQHF	TGTGCCAGTAGTATATGGCCTAATCAGCCCCAGCATTTT
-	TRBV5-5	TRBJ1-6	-	CASSLETGSSPLHF	TGTGCCAGCAGCTTGGAAACAGGGAGTTCACCCCTCCACTTT
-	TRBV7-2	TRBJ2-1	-	CASSSPGSRAMGEQFF	TGTGCCAGCAGCTCCCCTGGGTCCCGAGCTATGGGTGAGCAGTTCTTC
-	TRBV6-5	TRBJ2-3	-	CASSYGGGSTDTQYF	TGTGCCAGCAGTTACGGCGGGGGCAGCACAGATACGCAGTATTTT
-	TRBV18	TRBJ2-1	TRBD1	CASSPQTGTGDVRQFF	TGTGCCAGCTCACCCCAGACAGGGACAGGGGACGTGCGGCAGTTCTTC